Sequencing of this T cell receptor beta chain was carried out in a study of T cells in Graves' hyperthyroidism and ophthalmopathy. Study-level information: Initial diagnosis, before any treatment, was when peripheral blood was collected. Study outcomes and limitations: The model anticipated ophthalmopathy a median approximately six months pre-onset.

This clonotype was counted only a few times. What it binds is not known. With duration under 3 months, ophthalmopathy was active: Clinical Activity Score at least 3, NOSPECS at least 4. Source material for PBMCs was about 11 ml fresh peripheral blood. Amplification yielded TCR beta CDR3 regions, with RNA transcripts as the source. The HTBI primer set drove a first-round RT-PCR of the TCR CDR3. TCRdb used MiXCR to reprocess the multiplex PCR reads, holding one entry per CDR3 protein. In the table there are 560,000 or so distinct CDR3 sequences, just under 20% of which are singletons. The ends were cut back, 1 base at V and 2 bases at J, with 12 bases in the middle. CDR1 is LGHDT and CDR2 is YNNKEL in the germline V gene (reference sequence). The CDR3 is 15 amino acids.

This TCR came from a man aged 40-50 years with Graves' ophthalmopathy. The gene calls are TRBV3-1 and TRBJ2-7; the D gene is possibly TRBD1 (5 bases). The specimen was blood. The CDR3 protein is CASSQVMAGTYEQYF. Here the CDR3 DNA reads TGTGCCAGCAGCCAAGTAATGGCAGGGACCTACGAGCAGTACTTC.